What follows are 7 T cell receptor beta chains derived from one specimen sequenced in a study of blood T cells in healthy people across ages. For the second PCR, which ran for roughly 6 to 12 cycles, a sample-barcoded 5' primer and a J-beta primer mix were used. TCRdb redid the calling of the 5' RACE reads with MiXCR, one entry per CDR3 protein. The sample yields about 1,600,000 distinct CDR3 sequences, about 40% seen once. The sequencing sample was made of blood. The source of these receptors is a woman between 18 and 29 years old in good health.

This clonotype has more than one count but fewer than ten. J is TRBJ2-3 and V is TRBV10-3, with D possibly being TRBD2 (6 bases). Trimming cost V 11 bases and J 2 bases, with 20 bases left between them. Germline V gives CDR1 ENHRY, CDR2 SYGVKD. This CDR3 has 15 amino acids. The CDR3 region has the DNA TGTGCCGTGGCCGAGGGAGGAGACCACACAGATACGCAGTATTTT. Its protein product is CAVAEGGDHTDTQYF.

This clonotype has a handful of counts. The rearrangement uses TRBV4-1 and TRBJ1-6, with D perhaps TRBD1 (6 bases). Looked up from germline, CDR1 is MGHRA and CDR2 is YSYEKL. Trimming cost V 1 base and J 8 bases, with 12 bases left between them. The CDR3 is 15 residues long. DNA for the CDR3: TGCGCCAGCAGCCAAGGGCAGGGGCAGGATTCACCCCTCCACTTT. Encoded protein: CASSQGQGQDSPLHF.

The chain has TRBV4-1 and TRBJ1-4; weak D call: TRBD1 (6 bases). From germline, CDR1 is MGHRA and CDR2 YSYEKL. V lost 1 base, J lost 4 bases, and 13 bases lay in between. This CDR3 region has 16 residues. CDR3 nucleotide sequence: TGCGCCAGCAGCCAAGGCCGGACAGCGAATAATGAAAAACTGTTTTTT. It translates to CASSQGRTANNEKLFF.

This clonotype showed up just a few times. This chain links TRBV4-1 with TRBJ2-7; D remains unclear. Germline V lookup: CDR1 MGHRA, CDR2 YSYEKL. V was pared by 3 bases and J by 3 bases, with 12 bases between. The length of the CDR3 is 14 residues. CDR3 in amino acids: CASSHSYDGYEQYF. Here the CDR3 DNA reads TGCGCCAGCAGCCACAGCTATGATGGCTACGAGCAGTACTTC.

The CDR3 DNA sequence: TGTGCCAGCTCACCCACCCAGACAGATACGCAGTATTTT. This encodes CASSPTQTDTQYF. The chain links TRBV18 to TRBJ2-3; unclear D gene. The germline V and J ends were trimmed by 3 bases and 3 bases, with 7 bases remaining between them. In germline, CDR1 is KGHSH, CDR2 LQKENI. This CDR3 contains 13 residues. Based on the CDR3 plus reference TRBV18 and TRBJ2-3, the full variable domain is NAGVMQNPRHLVRRRGQEARLRCSPMKGHSHVYWYRQLPEEGLKFMVYLQKENIIDESGMPKERFSAEFPKEGPSILRIQQVVRGDSAAYFCASSPTQTDTQYFGPGTRLTVL.

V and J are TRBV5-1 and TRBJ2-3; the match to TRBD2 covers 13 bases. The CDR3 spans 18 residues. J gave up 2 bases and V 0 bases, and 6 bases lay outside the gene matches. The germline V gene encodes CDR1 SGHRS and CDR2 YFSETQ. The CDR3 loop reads CASSLASGLAGNTDTQYF. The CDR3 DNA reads TGCGCCAGCAGCTTGGCGTCGGGACTAGCGGGGAACACAGATACGCAGTATTTT.

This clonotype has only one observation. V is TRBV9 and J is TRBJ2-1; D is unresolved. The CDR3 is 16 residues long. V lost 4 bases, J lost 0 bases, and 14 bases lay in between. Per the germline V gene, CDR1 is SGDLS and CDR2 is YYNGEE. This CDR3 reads CASSSQPELSYNEQFF. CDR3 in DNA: TGTGCCAGCAGCTCGCAGCCCGAGCTCTCCTACAATGAGCAGTTCTTC.